Listed here is a single TCR beta chain. These data belong to a study of blood T cell repertoires in COVID-19. Study overall: The study drew acute and convalescent COVID-19 samples from the United States, Italy and Spain.

Germline V gene data show CDR1 as LNHNV and CDR2 as YYDKDF (reference sequence). V lost 1 base and J lost 1, with 11 bases in between. The CDR3 totals 16 residues. The protocol was immunoSEQ multiplex PCR, while the TCRdb copy is restricted to in-frame clones and leaves out a portion. This sample has 190,000 or so clones, with 85% to 90% found just once. This rearrangement joins TRBV15 to TRBJ2-1; D is possibly TRBD2 (6 bases). The receptor was derived from a woman in her 70s with acute or convalescent COVID-19. Sample: peripheral blood. The CDR3 reads CATSRATGVSYNEQFF. The CDR3 DNA reads TGTGCCACCAGCAGAGCAACGGGAGTGTCCTACAATGAGCAGTTCTTC.